A selection of T cell receptor beta chains follows, all from one sample in a study of blood T cells in healthy people across ages. In TCRdb, the 5' RACE reads were re-called with MiXCR into one record per CDR3 protein. The sample contains hundreds of thousands of distinct CDR3 sequences, approximately 49% of which appear only once. The sequenced sample was blood. The receptors shown here come from a woman aged 55 to 70 in good health. Each CDR3 is given with its conserved first and last residue. D genes are given only for firm matches. The listing skips clone size in some rows; elsewhere it reads once, few, many or a size class.

j_call: TRBJ1-2
d_call: TRBD1
v_call: TRBV9
clone_size: NA
cdr3_aa: CASSEGTVILDGYTF
cdr3_nt: TGTGCCAGCAGCGAAGGGACAGTTATCCTCGATGGCTACACCTTC

j_call: TRBJ2-7
d_call: TRBD1
v_call: TRBV7-2
clone_size: NA
cdr3_aa: CASSLTTGGFYEQYF
cdr3_nt: TGTGCCAGCAGCCTCACCACAGGGGGCTTCTACGAGCAGTACTTC

j_call: TRBJ1-1
d_call: NA
v_call: TRBV7-9
clone_size: NA
cdr3_aa: CASSLGQGYRVSTEAFF
cdr3_nt: TGTGCCAGCAGCTTAGGGCAGGGGTACAGGGTGAGCACTGAAGCTTTCTTT

j_call: TRBJ1-1
d_call: TRBD1
v_call: TRBV3-1
clone_size: NA
cdr3_aa: CASSRRQGSTEAFF
cdr3_nt: TGTGCCAGCAGCCGTAGACAGGGGTCCACTGAAGCTTTCTTT

j_call: TRBJ1-2
d_call: NA
v_call: TRBV20-1
clone_size: NA
cdr3_aa: CSAGGATLSYTF
cdr3_nt: TGCAGTGCGGGGGGGGCGACTTTGAGCTACACCTTC

j_call: TRBJ1-2
d_call: NA
v_call: TRBV4-2
clone_size: NA
cdr3_aa: CASSQYLTDRYGYTF
cdr3_nt: TGTGCCAGCAGCCAATACCTAACAGACCGCTATGGCTACACCTTC

j_call: TRBJ2-5
d_call: TRBD2
v_call: TRBV6-2/TRBV6-3
clone_size: NA
cdr3_aa: CASRKTSGGETQYF
cdr3_nt: TGTGCCAGCAGGAAGACTAGCGGTGGGGAGACCCAGTACTTC

j_call: TRBJ2-7
d_call: TRBD1
v_call: TRBV19
clone_size: few
cdr3_aa: CASSTRDRGHEQYF
cdr3_nt: TGTGCCAGTAGTACTCGGGACAGGGGGCACGAGCAGTACTTC

j_call: TRBJ2-7
d_call: TRBD2
v_call: TRBV7-2
clone_size: few
cdr3_aa: CASSSGTSGLSDSYEQYF
cdr3_nt: TGTGCCAGCAGCTCCGGGACTAGCGGGTTGTCGGACTCCTACGAGCAGTACTTC

j_call: TRBJ1-6
d_call: NA
v_call: TRBV27
clone_size: NA
cdr3_aa: CANSSKTRVSPLHF
cdr3_nt: TGTGCCAACAGTTCCAAAACGAGGGTTTCGCCCCTCCACTTT

j_call: TRBJ2-7
d_call: TRBD1
v_call: TRBV29-1
clone_size: NA
cdr3_aa: CSPRDREDEQYF
cdr3_nt: TGCAGCCCCCGGGACAGGGAGGACGAGCAGTACTTC

j_call: TRBJ1-1
d_call: NA
v_call: TRBV5-6
clone_size: few
cdr3_aa: CASSFSFRDTEAFF
cdr3_nt: TGTGCCAGCAGCTTTTCTTTCAGGGACACTGAAGCTTTCTTT

j_call: TRBJ2-7
d_call: TRBD2
v_call: TRBV6-6
clone_size: few
cdr3_aa: CASSVNGAGEQYF
cdr3_nt: TGTGCCAGCAGTGTTAACGGAGCGGGGGAGCAGTACTTC

j_call: TRBJ1-2
d_call: TRBD1
v_call: TRBV7-2
clone_size: NA
cdr3_aa: CASSSRQGRYTF
cdr3_nt: TGTGCCAGCAGCTCGCGACAGGGACGCTACACCTTC

j_call: TRBJ2-1
d_call: NA
v_call: TRBV29-1
clone_size: many
cdr3_aa: CRGSRVGNEQFF
cdr3_nt: TGCAGGGGGTCCAGGGTGGGCAATGAGCAGTTCTTC

j_call: TRBJ2-2
d_call: TRBD2
v_call: TRBV14
clone_size: NA
cdr3_aa: CASSQDLLAGRDTGELFF
cdr3_nt: TGTGCCAGCAGCCAAGATCTGCTAGCGGGACGGGACACCGGGGAGCTGTTTTTT

j_call: TRBJ2-1
d_call: TRBD2
v_call: TRBV11-2
clone_size: few
cdr3_aa: CASSRGLAGGFYEQFF
cdr3_nt: TGTGCCAGCAGCCGTGGACTAGCGGGAGGTTTCTATGAGCAGTTCTTC

j_call: TRBJ2-2
d_call: TRBD2
v_call: TRBV7-3
clone_size: NA
cdr3_aa: CASSLTAGLAGAGELFF
cdr3_nt: TGTGCCAGCAGCTTAACCGCGGGACTAGCCGGGGCCGGGGAGCTGTTTTTT

j_call: TRBJ1-2
d_call: TRBD1
v_call: TRBV20-1
clone_size: NA
cdr3_aa: CSAGQGIPANYGYTF
cdr3_nt: TGCAGTGCGGGACAGGGGATCCCAGCTAACTATGGCTACACCTTC

j_call: TRBJ2-1
d_call: NA
v_call: TRBV29-1
clone_size: NA
cdr3_aa: CSVDVGYNEQFF
cdr3_nt: TGCAGCGTTGATGTAGGTTATAATGAGCAGTTCTTC

j_call: TRBJ2-4
d_call: NA
v_call: TRBV7-9
clone_size: NA
cdr3_aa: CASSLGWAQYF
cdr3_nt: TGTGCCAGCAGCTTAGGATGGGCCCAGTACTTC

j_call: TRBJ1-2
d_call: TRBD1
v_call: TRBV12-3/TRBV12-4
clone_size: few
cdr3_aa: CASSSVTGLNYGYTF
cdr3_nt: TGTGCCAGCAGTTCCGTGACAGGGCTTAACTATGGCTACACCTTC

j_call: TRBJ2-7
d_call: NA
v_call: TRBV20-1
clone_size: NA
cdr3_aa: CSALRSGFGYEQYF
cdr3_nt: TGCAGTGCTCTGCGCTCCGGGTTTGGCTACGAGCAGTACTTC

j_call: TRBJ2-5
d_call: TRBD2
v_call: TRBV5-6
clone_size: NA
cdr3_aa: CASSLTSGREQYF
cdr3_nt: TGTGCCAGCAGCTTGACTAGCGGGAGGGAGCAGTACTTC

j_call: TRBJ2-3
d_call: NA
v_call: TRBV9
clone_size: NA
cdr3_aa: CASSATWYGTDTQYF
cdr3_nt: TGTGCCAGCAGCGCCACATGGTACGGCACAGATACGCAGTATTTT

j_call: TRBJ2-7
d_call: NA
v_call: TRBV7-7
clone_size: NA
cdr3_aa: CASMIRGVEQYF
cdr3_nt: TGTGCTAGCATGATCCGGGGTGTCGAGCAGTACTTC

j_call: TRBJ2-4
d_call: NA
v_call: TRBV4-2
clone_size: few
cdr3_aa: CASSQATGRSDIQYF
cdr3_nt: TGTGCCAGCAGCCAAGCAACCGGGCGCTCGGACATTCAGTACTTC

j_call: TRBJ2-5
d_call: TRBD2
v_call: TRBV27
clone_size: NA
cdr3_aa: CASSLSGTSGRGNNEQYF
cdr3_nt: TGTGCCAGCAGTTTATCTGGGACTAGCGGGAGAGGGAACAATGAGCAGTACTTC

j_call: TRBJ1-2
d_call: NA
v_call: TRBV20-1
clone_size: NA
cdr3_aa: CSARDRRGSGGYTF
cdr3_nt: TGCAGTGCTAGAGATCGAAGGGGATCGGGCGGCTACACCTTC

j_call: TRBJ2-4
d_call: TRBD1
v_call: TRBV12-3/TRBV12-4
clone_size: NA
cdr3_aa: CASSRQGYIQYF
cdr3_nt: TGTGCCAGCAGTAGACAGGGTTACATTCAGTACTTC

j_call: TRBJ2-1
d_call: TRBD1
v_call: TRBV10-3
clone_size: once
cdr3_aa: CATGTGGGNERFF
cdr3_nt: TGTGCCACCGGGACAGGGGGTGGGAATGAGCGGTTCTTC

j_call: TRBJ1-6
d_call: NA
v_call: TRBV28
clone_size: NA
cdr3_aa: CASRAVGLGNSPLHF
cdr3_nt: TGTGCCAGCAGGGCCGTGGGGCTAGGGAATTCACCCCTCCACTTT

j_call: TRBJ2-7
d_call: NA
v_call: TRBV27
clone_size: NA
cdr3_aa: CASSLGGGSFYEQYF
cdr3_nt: TGTGCCAGCAGCCTCGGGGGAGGCTCATTCTACGAGCAGTACTTC

j_call: TRBJ2-5
d_call: NA
v_call: TRBV20-1
clone_size: NA
cdr3_aa: CSAGSPGPQETQYF
cdr3_nt: TGCAGTGCAGGCAGTCCGGGACCCCAAGAGACCCAGTACTTC

j_call: TRBJ2-4
d_call: NA
v_call: TRBV5-1
clone_size: few
cdr3_aa: CASSLANTPKVQYF
cdr3_nt: TGCGCCAGCAGCTTGGCCAACACCCCTAAGGTTCAGTACTTC

j_call: TRBJ1-6
d_call: NA
v_call: TRBV3-1
clone_size: NA
cdr3_aa: CASSQVRGTGPLHF
cdr3_nt: TGTGCCAGCAGCCAAGTGCGGGGGACGGGGCCCCTCCACTTT

j_call: TRBJ2-1
d_call: NA
v_call: TRBV6-2/TRBV6-3
clone_size: few
cdr3_aa: CASSLADTSYNEQFF
cdr3_nt: TGTGCCAGCAGTTTAGCGGATACGTCCTACAATGAGCAGTTCTTC

j_call: TRBJ2-7
d_call: NA
v_call: TRBV7-9
clone_size: NA
cdr3_aa: CASSLQGGYNEQYF
cdr3_nt: TGTGCCAGCAGCTTGCAGGGGGGCTACAATGAGCAGTACTTC

j_call: TRBJ2-4
d_call: NA
v_call: TRBV24-1
clone_size: NA
cdr3_aa: CATSDTDRVHVQYF
cdr3_nt: TGTGCCACCAGTGACACGGACAGAGTCCACGTGCAGTACTTC

j_call: TRBJ2-4
d_call: TRBD2
v_call: TRBV11-3
clone_size: NA
cdr3_aa: CASSPGSGLAGYNEQYF
cdr3_nt: TGTGCCAGCAGCCCCGGAAGCGGGCTAGCGGGATACAATGAGCAGTACTTC

j_call: TRBJ2-7
d_call: TRBD2
v_call: TRBV27
clone_size: few
cdr3_aa: CASSSLRVAGLSYEQYF
cdr3_nt: TGTGCCAGCAGTTCCCTCAGGGTAGCGGGGCTCTCCTACGAGCAGTACTTC

j_call: TRBJ2-1
d_call: TRBD2
v_call: TRBV13
clone_size: NA
cdr3_aa: CASSLSSGSYEQFF
cdr3_nt: TGTGCCAGCAGCCTGAGTAGCGGGAGCTATGAGCAGTTCTTC

j_call: TRBJ2-7
d_call: TRBD2
v_call: TRBV5-1
clone_size: NA
cdr3_aa: CASSYEASGQSSYEQYF
cdr3_nt: TGCGCCAGCTCCTATGAGGCTAGCGGACAAAGCTCCTACGAGCAGTACTTC

j_call: TRBJ1-1
d_call: NA
v_call: TRBV29-1
clone_size: NA
cdr3_aa: CSAEDRAANTEAFF
cdr3_nt: TGCAGCGCGGAGGACCGCGCAGCGAACACTGAAGCTTTCTTT

j_call: TRBJ2-3
d_call: TRBD2
v_call: TRBV20-1
clone_size: few
cdr3_aa: CSARGVGLATDTQYF
cdr3_nt: TGCAGTGCTAGAGGGGTTGGACTAGCGACAGATACGCAGTATTTT

j_call: TRBJ2-1
d_call: NA
v_call: TRBV27
clone_size: few
cdr3_aa: CASKWERRVNEQFF
cdr3_nt: TGTGCCAGCAAGTGGGAGCGTCGGGTTAATGAGCAGTTCTTC

j_call: TRBJ2-7
d_call: TRBD2
v_call: TRBV11-1
clone_size: NA
cdr3_aa: CASMPRGGASYEQYF
cdr3_nt: TGTGCCAGCATGCCTCGGGGGGGGGCGTCCTACGAGCAGTACTTC

j_call: TRBJ2-5
d_call: TRBD2
v_call: TRBV5-1
clone_size: few
cdr3_aa: CASSLVAGGPREQYF
cdr3_nt: TGCGCCAGCAGCTTGGTGGCGGGAGGGCCTCGAGAGCAGTACTTC

j_call: TRBJ2-2
d_call: NA
v_call: TRBV28
clone_size: NA
cdr3_aa: CASNAVDTGELFF
cdr3_nt: TGTGCCAGCAATGCGGTAGACACCGGGGAGCTGTTTTTT

j_call: TRBJ2-7
d_call: TRBD2
v_call: TRBV2
clone_size: NA
cdr3_aa: CAGGLAGYEQYF
cdr3_nt: TGTGCCGGGGGACTAGCGGGCTACGAGCAGTACTTC

j_call: TRBJ2-1
d_call: TRBD1
v_call: TRBV7-7
clone_size: NA
cdr3_aa: CASSTDRGLHNEQFF
cdr3_nt: TGTGCTAGCAGCACTGACAGGGGGCTTCACAATGAGCAGTTCTTC

j_call: TRBJ2-7
d_call: TRBD1
v_call: TRBV5-1
clone_size: NA
cdr3_aa: CASSLGAGGGDYEQYF
cdr3_nt: TGCGCCAGCAGCTTGGGGGCAGGGGGCGGAGACTACGAGCAGTACTTC

j_call: TRBJ2-7
d_call: NA
v_call: TRBV7-9
clone_size: NA
cdr3_aa: CASSLVDRYEQYF
cdr3_nt: TGTGCCAGCAGCTTAGTTGACCGATACGAGCAGTACTTC

j_call: TRBJ2-7
d_call: TRBD1
v_call: TRBV7-2
clone_size: NA
cdr3_aa: CASSLLLGQGNYEQYF
cdr3_nt: TGTGCCAGCAGCTTATTGCTCGGACAGGGGAACTACGAGCAGTACTTC

j_call: TRBJ2-1
d_call: TRBD2
v_call: TRBV20-1
clone_size: NA
cdr3_aa: CSVITPGLAGGGSYNEQFF
cdr3_nt: TGCAGTGTCATCACACCGGGACTAGCGGGAGGGGGCTCCTACAATGAGCAGTTCTTC

j_call: TRBJ2-7
d_call: NA
v_call: TRBV6-2/TRBV6-3
clone_size: once
cdr3_aa: CASRSKDGGLYEQYF
cdr3_nt: TGTGCCAGCAGATCAAAGGACGGGGGTCTCTACGAGCAGTACTTC